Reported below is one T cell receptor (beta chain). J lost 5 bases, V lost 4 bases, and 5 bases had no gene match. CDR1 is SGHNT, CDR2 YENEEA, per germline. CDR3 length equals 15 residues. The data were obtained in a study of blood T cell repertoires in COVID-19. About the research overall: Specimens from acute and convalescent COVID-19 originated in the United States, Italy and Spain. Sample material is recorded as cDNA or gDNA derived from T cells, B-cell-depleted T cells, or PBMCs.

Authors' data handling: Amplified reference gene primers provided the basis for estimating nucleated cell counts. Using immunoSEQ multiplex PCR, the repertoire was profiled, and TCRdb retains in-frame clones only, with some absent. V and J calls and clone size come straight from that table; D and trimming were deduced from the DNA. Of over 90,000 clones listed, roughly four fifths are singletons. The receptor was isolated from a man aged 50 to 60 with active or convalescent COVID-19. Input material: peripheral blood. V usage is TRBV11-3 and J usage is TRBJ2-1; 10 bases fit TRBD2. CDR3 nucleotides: TGTGCCAGCAGCTCCGGGACTAGCGAGAACAATGAGCAGTTCTTC. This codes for CASSSGTSENNEQFF.